The 7 T cell receptor beta chains presented below share a single source sample, sequenced in a study of cytotoxic CD8 clonotypes in ibrutinib-treated CLL. Sequenced by immunoSEQ multiplex PCR; TCRdb stores in-frame clones only, minus some. In the table there are about 68,000 clones, approximately 70% of which are singletons. The sequencing used PBMCs, collected after 12 months of ibrutinib treatment. Receptors originate from a human donor with chronic lymphocytic leukemia.

V gene TRBV5-4 combines with J gene TRBJ1-2; TRBD1 matches at 7 bases. Germline CDR1 reads SGHNT; CDR2 reads YYREEE (reference sequence). There are 13 residues in the CDR3. The trim removed 5 bases at V and 6 bases at J, leaving 7 bases unmatched. The CDR3 protein is CASSQQGLNGYTF. The CDR3, as DNA: TGTGCCAGCAGTCAACAGGGGTTGAATGGCTACACCTTC.

This chain connects TRBV18 to TRBJ1-1; 8 positions agree with TRBD1. The CDR3 has 14 residues. The germline V gene encodes CDR1 KGHSH and CDR2 LQKENI. Trimming at V came to 5 bases and at J to 1 base, leaving 3 bases not matched to a gene. CDR3 sequence reads: CASSEGQANTEAFF. The CDR3 bases are TGTGCCAGCTCAGAGGGACAGGCGAACACTGAAGCTTTCTTT. Supplemented by reference TRBV18 and TRBJ1-1, the full variable domain reads NAGVMQNPRHLVRRRGQEARLRCSPMKGHSHVYWYRQLPEEGLKFMVYLQKENIIDESGMPKERFSAEFPKEGPSILRIQQVVRGDSAAYFCASSEGQANTEAFFGQGTRLTVV.

This sequence joins TRBV6-6 and TRBJ2-7, with D possibly being TRBD2 (5 bases). CDR3 size: 13 residues. The germline V gene has CDR1 MNHNY and CDR2 SVGAGI (reference sequence). The ends were cut back, 4 bases at V and 7 bases at J, with 14 bases in the middle. For the CDR3, the DNA is TGTGCCAGCAGTTCCTCAGGAACGGGGGAGCAGTACTTC. Amino acids: CASSSSGTGEQYF.

This clone was seen only once. The chain combines TRBV7-9 with TRBJ1-5, with D unclear. V was trimmed by 1 base and J by 0 bases, leaving 7 bases between them. The CDR3 spans 15 residues. Looked up from germline, CDR1 is SEHNR and CDR2 is FQNEAQ (reference sequence). For the CDR3, the DNA is TGTGCCAGCAGCTTAGGGGGTTTTAGCAATCAGCCCCAGCATTTT. Encoded protein: CASSLGGFSNQPQHF. Full variable domain (rest looked up from reference TRBV7-9 and TRBJ1-5): DTGVSQNPRHKITKRGQNVTFRCDPISEHNRLYWYRQTLGQGPEFLTYFQNEAQLEKSRLLSDRFSAERPKGSFSTLEIQRTEQGDSAMYLCASSLGGFSNQPQHFGDGTRLSIL.

The rearrangement uses TRBV5-4 and TRBJ2-3, with a weak D call TRBD1 (5 bases). The CDR3 extends over 16 amino acids. V was clipped by 3 bases and J by 1 base, with 15 bases between them. Per germline, CDR1 SGHNT and CDR2 YYREEE (reference sequence). The CDR3 is CASSSRTEGGTDTQYF. The CDR3 DNA is TGTGCCAGCAGCTCCCGAACCGAAGGGGGCACAGATACGCAGTATTTT.

V gene TRBV27 combines with J gene TRBJ2-7; 8 nucleotides match TRBD1. With V trimmed by 6 bases and J by 3 bases, 1 base remained unmatched. The CDR3 covers 12 residues. The V gene's germline CDR1 is MNHEY and CDR2 SMNVEV (reference sequence). This chain's CDR3 is CASRDRGYEQYF. CDR3 DNA sequence: TGTGCCAGCAGAGACAGGGGCTACGAGCAGTACTTC.

The V gene is TRBV7-9, the J gene TRBJ1-3; TRBD1 is a possible D gene (6 bases). Trimming took 1 base from V and 4 from J, leaving 14 bases between them. This CDR3 has 16 residues. Germline loops: CDR1 SEHNR, CDR2 FQNEAQ (reference sequence). The CDR3 loop is CASSLVGGLSGNTIYF. The DNA of the CDR3 is TGTGCCAGCAGCTTAGTCGGGGGGCTTTCCGGAAACACCATATATTTT. Full variable domain (outside the CDR3, taken from reference TRBV7-9 and TRBJ1-3): DTGVSQNPRHKITKRGQNVTFRCDPISEHNRLYWYRQTLGQGPEFLTYFQNEAQLEKSRLLSDRFSAERPKGSFSTLEIQRTEQGDSAMYLCASSLVGGLSGNTIYFGEGSWLTVV.